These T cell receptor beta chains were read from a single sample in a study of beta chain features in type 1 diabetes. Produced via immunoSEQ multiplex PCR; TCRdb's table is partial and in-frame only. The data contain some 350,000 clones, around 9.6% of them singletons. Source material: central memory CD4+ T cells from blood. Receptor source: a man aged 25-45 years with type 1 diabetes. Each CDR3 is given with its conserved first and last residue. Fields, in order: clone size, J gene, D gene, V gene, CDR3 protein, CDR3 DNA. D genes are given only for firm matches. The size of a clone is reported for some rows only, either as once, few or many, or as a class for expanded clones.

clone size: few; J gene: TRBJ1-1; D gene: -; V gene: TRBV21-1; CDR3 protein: CASSNSHEDTEAFF; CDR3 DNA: TGTGCCAGCAGCAACTCTCATGAGGACACTGAAGCTTTCTTT
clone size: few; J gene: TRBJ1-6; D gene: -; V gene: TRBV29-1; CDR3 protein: CSVAETNSPLHF; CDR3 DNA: TGCAGCGTTGCTGAAACTAATTCACCCCTCCACTTT
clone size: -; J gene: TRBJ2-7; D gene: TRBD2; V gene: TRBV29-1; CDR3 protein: CSGKKLGLAGVQPYEQYF; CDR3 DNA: TGCAGCGGAAAAAAGTTGGGACTAGCGGGAGTTCAGCCCTACGAGCAGTACTTC
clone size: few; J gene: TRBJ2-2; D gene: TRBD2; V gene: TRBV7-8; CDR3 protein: CASSSGGGANTGELFF; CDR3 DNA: TGTGCCAGCAGCTCGGGGGGGGGTGCGAACACCGGGGAGCTGTTTTTT
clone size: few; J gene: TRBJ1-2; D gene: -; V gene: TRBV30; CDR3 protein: CAWSVLGWDGYTF; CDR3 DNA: TGTGCCTGGAGTGTACTCGGTTGGGATGGCTACACCTTC
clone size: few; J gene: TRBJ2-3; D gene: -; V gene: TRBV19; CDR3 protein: CASTPAGSGTDTQYF; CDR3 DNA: TGTGCCAGTACCCCCGCAGGGTCCGGCACAGATACGCAGTATTTT
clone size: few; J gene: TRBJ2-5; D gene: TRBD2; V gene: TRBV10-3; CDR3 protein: CATSGTSGLQETQYF; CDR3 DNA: TGTGCCACCTCCGGGACTAGCGGCCTACAAGAGACCCAGTACTTC
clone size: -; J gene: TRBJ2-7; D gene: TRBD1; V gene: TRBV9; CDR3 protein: CASSGGTGFYEQYF; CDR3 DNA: TGTGCCAGCAGCGGCGGGACAGGGTTCTACGAGCAGTACTTC
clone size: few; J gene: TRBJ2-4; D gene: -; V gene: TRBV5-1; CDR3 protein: CASSPQGQDQYF; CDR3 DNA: TGCGCCAGCAGCCCACAGGGTCAGGATCAGTACTTC
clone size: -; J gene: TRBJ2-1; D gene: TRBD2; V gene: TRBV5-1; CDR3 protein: CASSLAITSGIDEQFF; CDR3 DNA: TGCGCCAGCAGCTTGGCGATCACTAGCGGGATCGATGAGCAGTTCTTC
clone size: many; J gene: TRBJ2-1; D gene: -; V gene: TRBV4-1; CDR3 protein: CASSQTLIRGPIEQFF; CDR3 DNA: TGCGCCAGCAGCCAAACCCTTATTCGCGGCCCCATCGAGCAGTTCTTC
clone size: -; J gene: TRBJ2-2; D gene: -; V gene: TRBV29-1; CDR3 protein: CSVDGGRGTGELFF; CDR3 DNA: TGCAGCGTTGACGGGGGGCGCGGCACCGGGGAGCTGTTTTTT
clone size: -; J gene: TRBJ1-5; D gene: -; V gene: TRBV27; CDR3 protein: CASSLLGGGVGQPQHF; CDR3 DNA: TGTGCCAGCAGTTTATTAGGGGGGGGAGTAGGTCAGCCCCAGCATTTT
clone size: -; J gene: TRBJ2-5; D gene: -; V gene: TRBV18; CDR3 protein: CASSPPSRVEETQYF; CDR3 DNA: TGTGCCAGCTCACCACCGTCCAGGGTAGAAGAGACCCAGTACTTC
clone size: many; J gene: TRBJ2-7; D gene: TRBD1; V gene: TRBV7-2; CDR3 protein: CASSRQGEYEQYF; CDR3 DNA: TGTGCCAGCAGCCGACAGGGGGAGTACGAGCAGTACTTC
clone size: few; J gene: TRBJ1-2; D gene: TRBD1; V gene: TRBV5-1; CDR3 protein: CASSFDGSGGGYTF; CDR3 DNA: TGCGCCAGCAGCTTCGACGGTTCAGGGGGAGGCTACACCTTC
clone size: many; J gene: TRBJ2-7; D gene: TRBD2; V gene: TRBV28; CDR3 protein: CASARTSGSYEQYF; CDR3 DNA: TGTGCCAGCGCCAGGACTAGCGGATCCTACGAGCAGTACTTC
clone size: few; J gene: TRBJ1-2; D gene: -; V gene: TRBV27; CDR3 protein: CASSVSGTTVLLYGYTF; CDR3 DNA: TGTGCCAGCAGTGTCTCCGGGACAACGGTTCTTCTCTATGGCTACACCTTC
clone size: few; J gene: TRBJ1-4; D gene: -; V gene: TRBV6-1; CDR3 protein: CASTQGFRTNEKLFF; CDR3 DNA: TGTGCCAGCACCCAGGGATTTCGGACTAATGAAAAACTGTTTTTT
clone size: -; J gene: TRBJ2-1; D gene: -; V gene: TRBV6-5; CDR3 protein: CASSSINEQFF; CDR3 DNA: TGTGCCAGCAGTTCCATCAATGAGCAGTTCTTC
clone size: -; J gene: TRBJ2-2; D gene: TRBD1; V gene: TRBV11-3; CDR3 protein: CASTEGDRGSGELFF; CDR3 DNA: TGTGCCAGCACCGAGGGGGACAGGGGATCCGGGGAGCTGTTTTTT
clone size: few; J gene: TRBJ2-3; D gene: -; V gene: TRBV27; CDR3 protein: CASSYYQMGTDTQYF; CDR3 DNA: TGTGCCAGCTCGTACTACCAGATGGGCACAGATACGCAGTATTTT
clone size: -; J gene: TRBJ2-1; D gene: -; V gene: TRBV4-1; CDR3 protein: CASGQDSGAYNEQFF; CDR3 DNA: TGCGCCAGCGGCCAAGATAGTGGTGCCTACAATGAGCAGTTCTTC
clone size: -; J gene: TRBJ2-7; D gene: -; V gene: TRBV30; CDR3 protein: CAWSGFKTGTKYEQYF; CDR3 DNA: TGTGCCTGGAGTGGTTTTAAGACAGGGACTAAGTACGAGCAGTACTTC
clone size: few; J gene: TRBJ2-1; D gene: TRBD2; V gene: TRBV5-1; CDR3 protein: CASSFTSGSMNEQFF; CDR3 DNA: TGCGCCAGCAGCTTCACTAGCGGGAGTATGAATGAGCAGTTCTTC
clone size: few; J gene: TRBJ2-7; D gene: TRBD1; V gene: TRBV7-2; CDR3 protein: CASSSHRGQGYEQYF; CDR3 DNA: TGTGCCAGCAGCTCCCACCGAGGACAGGGCTACGAGCAGTACTTC
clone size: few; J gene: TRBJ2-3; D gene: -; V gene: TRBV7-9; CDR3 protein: CASSAQGFAADTQYF; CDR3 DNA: TGTGCCAGCAGCGCCCAGGGTTTCGCGGCAGATACGCAGTATTTT
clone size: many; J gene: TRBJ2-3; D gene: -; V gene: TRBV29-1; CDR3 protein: CSVELTGVTQYF; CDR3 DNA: TGCAGCGTTGAACTAACGGGCGTTACGCAGTATTTT
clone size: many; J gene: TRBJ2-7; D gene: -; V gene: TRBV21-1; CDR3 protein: CASSKETKRHEQYF; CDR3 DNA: TGTGCCAGCAGCAAAGAGACTAAAAGGCACGAGCAGTACTTC
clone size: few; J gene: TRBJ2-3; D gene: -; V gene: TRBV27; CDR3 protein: CASSRRAVSFTDTQYF; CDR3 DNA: TGTGCCAGCAGTCGGAGAGCGGTATCTTTCACAGATACGCAGTATTTT
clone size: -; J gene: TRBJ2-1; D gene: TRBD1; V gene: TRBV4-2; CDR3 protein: CASSHLSGTVNNEQFF; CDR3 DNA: TGTGCCAGCAGCCATTTGTCCGGGACAGTCAACAATGAGCAGTTCTTC
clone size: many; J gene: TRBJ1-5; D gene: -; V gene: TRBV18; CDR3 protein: CASSLRGGRNQPQHF; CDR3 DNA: TGTGCCAGCTCACTCCGAGGGGGACGCAATCAGCCCCAGCATTTT
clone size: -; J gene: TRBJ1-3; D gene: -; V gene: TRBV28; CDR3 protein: CASSLPQGYGNTIYF; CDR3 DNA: TGTGCCAGCAGTTTGCCCCAGGGATATGGAAACACCATATATTTT
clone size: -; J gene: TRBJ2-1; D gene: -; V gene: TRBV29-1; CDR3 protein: CSVEDPVGGSYNEQFF; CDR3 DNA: TGCAGCGTTGAAGATCCCGTTGGGGGATCCTACAATGAGCAGTTCTTC
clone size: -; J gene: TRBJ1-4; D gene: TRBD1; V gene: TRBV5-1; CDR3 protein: CASRRTGGVISDEKLFF; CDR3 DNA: TGCGCCAGCAGACGGACAGGGGGGGTAATATCTGATGAAAAACTGTTTTTT
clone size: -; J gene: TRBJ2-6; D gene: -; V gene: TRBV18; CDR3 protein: CASSPGGSGANVLTF; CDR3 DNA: TGTGCCAGCTCACCAGGGGGATCTGGGGCCAACGTCCTGACTTTC
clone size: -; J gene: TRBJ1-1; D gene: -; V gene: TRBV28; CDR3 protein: CASSLSGAGNTEAFF; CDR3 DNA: TGTGCCAGCAGTTTATCAGGGGCTGGGAACACTGAAGCTTTCTTT
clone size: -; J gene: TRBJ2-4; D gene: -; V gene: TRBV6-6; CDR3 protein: CASSPHGGRVNIQYF; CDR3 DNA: TGTGCCAGCAGCCCTCACGGGGGAAGGGTAAACATTCAGTACTTC
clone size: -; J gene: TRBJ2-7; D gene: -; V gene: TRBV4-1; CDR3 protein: CASSQAWTGSYEQYF; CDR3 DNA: TGCGCCAGCAGCCAAGCGTGGACTGGATCCTACGAGCAGTACTTC
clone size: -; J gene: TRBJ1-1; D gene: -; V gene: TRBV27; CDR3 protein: CASSREGRVGKAFF; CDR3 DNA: TGTGCCAGCAGTCGAGAGGGGAGGGTGGGGAAAGCTTTCTTT
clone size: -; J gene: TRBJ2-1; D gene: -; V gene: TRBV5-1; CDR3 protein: CASSLVLAGLGNEQFF; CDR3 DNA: TGCGCCAGCAGCTTGGTATTGGCAGGGTTGGGCAATGAGCAGTTCTTC
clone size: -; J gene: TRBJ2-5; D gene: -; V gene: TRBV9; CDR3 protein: CASSRAGWGETQYF; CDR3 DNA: TGTGCCAGCAGCAGGGCAGGGTGGGGGGAGACCCAGTACTTC
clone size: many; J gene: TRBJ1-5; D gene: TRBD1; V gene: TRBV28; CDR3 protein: CASSIGQGNQPQHF; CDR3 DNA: TGTGCCAGCAGTATCGGACAGGGCAATCAGCCCCAGCATTTT
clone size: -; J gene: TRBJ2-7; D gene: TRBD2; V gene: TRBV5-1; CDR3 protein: CASSSGLEFYEQYF; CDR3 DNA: TGCGCCAGCAGCTCTGGACTAGAGTTCTACGAGCAGTACTTC
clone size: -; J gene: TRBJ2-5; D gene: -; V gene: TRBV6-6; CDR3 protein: CASSQSTGWETQYF; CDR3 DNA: TGTGCCAGCAGTCAATCAACAGGGTGGGAGACCCAGTACTTC